The next 16 T cell receptor beta chains were all read from a single sample in a study of memory CD4+ T cells and cytomegalovirus serostatus. Single viable CD3+CD4+CD8-CD45RO+ cells were sorted as the memory CD4+ T cells. TCRdb's copy holds only in-frame clones and misses some; the assay was immunoSEQ multiplex PCR. Here the sample spans about 75,000 clones, 78% being singletons. Specimen: memory CD4+ T cells from blood. These receptors all stem from an adult in good health and CMV-seropositive.

The genes are TRBV5-1 and TRBJ1-1; no definite D call. The CDR3 runs 13 residues. Germline V CDR1 and CDR2: SGHRS, YFSETQ. V was clipped by 1 base and J by 1 base, with 5 bases between them. CDR3 DNA sequence: TGCGCCAGCAGCTTGTGGGAGAACACTGAAGCTTTCTTT. Its translation is CASSLWENTEAFF.

This chain connects TRBV30 to TRBJ1-5; no clear D. The germline gives CDR1 GTSNPN, CDR2 SVGIG (reference sequence). The CDR3 runs to 14 residues. V was trimmed by 1 base and J by 1 base, leaving 8 bases between them. CDR3 loop: CAWSGSQSNQPQHF. The CDR3 nucleotides read TGTGCCTGGAGTGGTAGTCAAAGCAATCAGCCCCAGCATTTT.

This clone is a singleton in its sample. The chain combines TRBV5-1 with TRBJ1-1, with 7 bases aligning to TRBD1. Germline assignment: CDR1 SGHRS and CDR2 YFSETQ. V lost 0 bases to trimming and J lost 12 bases; unmatched junction nucleotides: 5. CDR3 length equals 12 residues. In DNA form, the CDR3 reads TGCGCCAGCAGCTTGGTACAGGGGAAGTCTTTCTTT. It translates to CASSLVQGKSFF.

The V and J genes are TRBV11-3 and TRBJ1-2, with 8 bases matching TRBD1. The trim removed 5 bases at V and 3 bases at J, leaving 11 bases unmatched. Per the germline V gene, CDR1 is SGHNT and CDR2 is YENEEA. The CDR3 sequence is 16 residues long. The CDR3 region has the DNA TGTGCCAGCAGCCCACGGGGGACAGGTCCTGACTATGGCTACACCTTC. Translating it yields CASSPRGTGPDYGYTF. The variable domain in full, completed from reference TRBV11-3 and TRBJ1-2, reads EAGVVQSPRYKIIEKKQPVAFWCNPISGHNTLYWYLQNLGQGPELLIRYENEEAVDDSQLPKDRFSAERLKGVDSTLKIQPAELGDSAVYLCASSPRGTGPDYGYTFGSGTRLTVV.

This clone has just a few counts. The chain has TRBV4-2 and TRBJ1-1; D is uncertain. CDR3 length: 15 residues. V shed 3 bases and J shed 3 bases, with 14 bases lying between them. From germline, CDR1 is LGHNA and CDR2 YNFKEQ. The CDR3 region has the DNA TGTGCCAGCAGCCACGTCCGTACCGGGGACACTGAAGCTTTCTTT. It specifies CASSHVRTGDTEAFF.

This sequence joins TRBV7-2 and TRBJ2-1, with D uncertain. The germline V gene has CDR1 SGHTA and CDR2 FQGNSA. Trimming took off 3 bases at V and 4 bases at J, with 13 bases between the two ends. The CDR3 consists of 15 residues. As DNA, the CDR3 is TGTGCCAGCAGCTTCGAATTGCAACGGTACAATGAGCAGTTCTTC. Translating gives CASSFELQRYNEQFF.

The chain joins TRBV7-9 to TRBJ1-1, with 8 bases identical to TRBD1. CDR1 SEHNR and CDR2 FQNEAQ come from the germline V gene (reference sequence). V shed 5 bases, J shed 4 bases, and the junction held 6 bases outside the gene matches. The CDR3 has 14 amino acids. In DNA, the CDR3 is TGTGCCAGCAGCCCCAGGGGGCAGAGCACTGAAGCTTTCTTT. Its protein is CASSPRGQSTEAFF.

This chain connects TRBV25-1 to TRBJ1-1, with no clear D. This CDR3 is 11 amino acids long. V lost 5 bases and J 1 base, leaving 2 bases between the germline ends. Germline V lookup: CDR1 MGHDK, CDR2 SYGVNS. This CDR3 reads CASSRNTEAFF. The CDR3 DNA sequence: TGTGCCAGCAGTAGGAACACTGAAGCTTTCTTT.

The chain carries TRBV19 and TRBJ1-3; no clear D gene. Trimming removed 1 base from V and 2 bases from J, with 18 bases in between. This CDR3 spans 18 amino acids. Germline V gives CDR1 LNHDA, CDR2 SQIVND (reference sequence). The CDR3 DNA reads as TGTGCCAGTAGTATAGTTACGTCTCTGGGTTTTACTGGAAACACCATATATTTT. Translation: CASSIVTSLGFTGNTIYF.

V and J are TRBV9 and TRBJ2-2; D gene ambiguous. There are 13 residues in the CDR3. Germline CDR1 is SGDLS and CDR2 is YYNGEE. Trimming took 1 base from V and 4 from J, leaving 5 bases between them. CDR3 in DNA: TGTGCCAGCAGCGTAACTCTCACCGGGGAGCTGTTTTTT. Amino acids: CASSVTLTGELFF. Using reference TRBV9 and TRBJ2-2 for the parts outside the CDR3, the full variable domain is DSGVTQTPKHLITATGQRVTLRCSPRSGDLSVYWYQQSLDQGLQFLIQYYNGEERAKGNILERFSAQQFPDLHSELNLSSLELGDSALYFCASSVTLTGELFFGEGSRLTVL.

The chain links TRBV11-1 to TRBJ1-4; D remains unclear. CDR3 size: 15 residues. Germline V gene sequence: CDR1 SGHAT, CDR2 FQDESV (reference sequence). V was clipped by 5 bases and J by 3 bases, with 13 bases between them. The CDR3 region is CASSNERGANEKLFF. The DNA of the CDR3 is TGTGCCAGCAGCAATGAGCGGGGTGCTAATGAAAAACTGTTTTTT.

The rearrangement links TRBV30 to TRBJ1-3; 7 bases map to TRBD1. Germline V gene data show CDR1 as GTSNPN and CDR2 as SVGIG (reference sequence). With 2 bases clipped from V and 3 bases from J, the junction kept 4 bases outside the gene matches. The CDR3 has 14 amino acids. CDR3 in DNA: TGTGCCTGGAGTACAGGGGATGTTGGAAACACCATATATTTT. It translates to CAWSTGDVGNTIYF.

This clone showed up just once. The V gene is TRBV21-1, the J gene TRBJ2-7; the D call TRBD1 from the table was never checked on the DNA. TRBV21-1 is a pseudogene. This CDR3 has 16 amino acids. CDR3 in amino acids: CASTLFGGQGDAEQYV. The CDR3 bases are TGTGCCAGTACCCTATTTGGGGGACAGGGGGATGCCGAGCAGTACGTC.

J is TRBJ2-7 and V is TRBV5-4; TRBD1 matches 9 bases. Germline CDR1 is SGHNT and CDR2 is YYREEE (reference sequence). The CDR3 is made up of 15 amino acids. J lost 1 base, V lost 5 bases, and 7 bases had no gene match. CDR3 nucleotides: TGTGCCAGCAGTAAGGACAGGGGATCGTCCTACGAGCAGTACTTC. Translated: CASSKDRGSSYEQYF.

This clone was observed a few times. V and J are TRBV7-9 and TRBJ2-3; D unclear. Germline CDR1 is SEHNR and CDR2 is FQNEAQ (reference sequence). V lost 2 bases and J 0 bases, leaving 12 bases between the germline ends. There are 16 residues in the CDR3. The CDR3 sequence: CASSLLPPTSTDTQYF. The CDR3 DNA reads TGTGCCAGCAGCTTACTTCCTCCTACTAGCACAGATACGCAGTATTTT.

The chain combines TRBV5-4 with TRBJ1-1; the D gene is possibly TRBD1 (6 bases). The V end was cut by 0 bases, the J end by 7 bases, with 10 bases between. CDR3 length: 13 residues. Germline values: CDR1 SGHNT, CDR2 YYREEE (reference sequence). This CDR3 is CASSLAGAIEAFF. The CDR3 region has the DNA TGTGCCAGCAGCTTGGCAGGGGCCATTGAAGCTTTCTTT.